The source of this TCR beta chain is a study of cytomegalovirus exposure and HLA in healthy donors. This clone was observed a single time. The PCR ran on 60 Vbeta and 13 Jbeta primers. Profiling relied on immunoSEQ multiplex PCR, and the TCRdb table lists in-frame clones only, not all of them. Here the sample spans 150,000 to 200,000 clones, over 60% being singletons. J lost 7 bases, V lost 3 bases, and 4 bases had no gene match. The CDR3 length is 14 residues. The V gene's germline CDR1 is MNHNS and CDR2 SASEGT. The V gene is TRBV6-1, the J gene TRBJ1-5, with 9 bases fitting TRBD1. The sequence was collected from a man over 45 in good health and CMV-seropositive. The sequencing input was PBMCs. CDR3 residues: CASSEGQGWQPQHF. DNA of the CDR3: TGTGCCAGCAGTGAGGGACAGGGTTGGCAGCCCCAGCATTTT.